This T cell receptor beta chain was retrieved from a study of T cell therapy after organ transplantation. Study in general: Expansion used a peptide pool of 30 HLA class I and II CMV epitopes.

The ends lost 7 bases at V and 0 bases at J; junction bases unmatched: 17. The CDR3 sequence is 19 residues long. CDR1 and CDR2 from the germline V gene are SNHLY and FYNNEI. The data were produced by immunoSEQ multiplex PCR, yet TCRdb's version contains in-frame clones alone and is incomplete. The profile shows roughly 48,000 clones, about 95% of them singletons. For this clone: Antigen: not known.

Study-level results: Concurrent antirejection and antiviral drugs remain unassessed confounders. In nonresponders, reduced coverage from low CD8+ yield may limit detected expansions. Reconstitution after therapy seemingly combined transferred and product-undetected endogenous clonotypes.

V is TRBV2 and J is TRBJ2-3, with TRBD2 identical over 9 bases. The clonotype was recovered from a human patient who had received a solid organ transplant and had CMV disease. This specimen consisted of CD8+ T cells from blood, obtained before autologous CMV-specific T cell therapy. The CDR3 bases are TGTGCCAGCAAGCACCTTCTAGCGGGGCACCCACACAGCACAGATACGCAGTATTTT. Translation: CASKHLLAGHPHSTDTQYF.